This TCR beta chain is drawn from a study of blood T cell repertoires in COVID-19. Turning to the study itself: T cells, B-cell-depleted T cells, or PBMCs provided the cDNA or gDNA that served as material.

TCRdb's table, derived via immunoSEQ multiplex PCR, lists solely in-frame clones and lacks some. This sample carries 130,000 to 150,000 clones, approximately 80% of them seen once, and the ten largest clones take 2.5% to 3%. This CDR3 region has 15 residues. V was pared by 2 bases and J by 6 bases, with 11 bases between. CDR1 and CDR2 from the germline V gene are MNHEY and SMNVEV (reference sequence). J is TRBJ1-6 and V is TRBV27; D possibly corresponds to TRBD1 (5 bases). What was sequenced was peripheral blood. The TCR comes from a woman in her thirties or forties with active or convalescent COVID-19. Here the CDR3 reads CASSLRGLGNSPLHF. CDR3 coding DNA: TGTGCCAGCAGTTTAAGGGGTTTAGGTAATTCACCCCTCCACTTT.